The T cell receptor beta chain described here comes from a study of regulatory T cells in long-lasting Graves disease. Background on the study: Prior antithyroid drug treatment in newly diagnosed Graves' patients lasted under 3 months. Whole-study results and caveats: The study examined only peripheral blood, not thyroid tissue. Patients with persistent disease showed a bias toward TRBV28, TRBJ1-2 and TRBJ2-5.

Germline CDR1 reads DFQATT; CDR2 reads SNEGSKA (reference sequence). This CDR3 is 15 amino acids long. The V gene lost 1 base and the J gene lost 0 bases, with 13 bases spanning the gap. Time point in this sample: newly diagnosed GD, antithyroid drugs for less than 3 months. After RNA was extracted from PBMCs, the TCR library was made from it. Note on this clonotype: Antigen unknown.

With iRepertoire HTBI primers and Arm-PCR of CDR3 regions, TCR beta libraries were built. As processed by the authors: Gene usage covered about 62 TRBV and more than twelve TRBJ segments. TCRdb reanalysed the multiplex PCR reads using MiXCR and keeps one entry per CDR3 protein. These V and J calls rely on TCRdb rather than the paper's analysis. The data hold fewer than 400,000 distinct CDR3 sequences, with over 15% observed a single time. The sample consisted of peripheral blood mononuclear cells (PBMCs), taken at new diagnosis, from a patient treated with antithyroid drugs. The chain is built from TRBV20-1 and TRBJ2-7; D could derive from TRBD1 or TRBD2 (5 bases each). This clonotype originated in a female donor with Graves disease. The CDR3 loop is CSARGRDGSSYEQYF. For the CDR3, the DNA is TGCAGTGCTAGAGGTCGGGACGGTAGCTCCTACGAGCAGTACTTC.